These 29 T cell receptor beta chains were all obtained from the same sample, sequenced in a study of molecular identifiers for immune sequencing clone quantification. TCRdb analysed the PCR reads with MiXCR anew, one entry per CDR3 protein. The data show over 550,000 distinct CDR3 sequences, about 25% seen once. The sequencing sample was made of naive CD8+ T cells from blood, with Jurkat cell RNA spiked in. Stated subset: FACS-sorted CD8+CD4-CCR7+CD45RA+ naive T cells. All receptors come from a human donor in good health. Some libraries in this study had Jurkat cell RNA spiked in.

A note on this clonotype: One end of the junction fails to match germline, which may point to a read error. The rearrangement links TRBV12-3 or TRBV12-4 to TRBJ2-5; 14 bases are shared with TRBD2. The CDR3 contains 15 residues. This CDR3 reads CASSSGGLAGETQCF. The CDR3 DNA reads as TGTGCCAGCAGCTCTGGGGGACTAGCGGGAGAGACCCAGTGCTTC.

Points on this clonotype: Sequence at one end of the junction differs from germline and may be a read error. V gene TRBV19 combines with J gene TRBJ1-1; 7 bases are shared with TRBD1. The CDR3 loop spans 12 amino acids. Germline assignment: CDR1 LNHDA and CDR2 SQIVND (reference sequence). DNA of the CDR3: TGTGCCAGTTCGGTAGGGGGCACTGAAGCTATCTTT. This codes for CASSVGGTEAIF.

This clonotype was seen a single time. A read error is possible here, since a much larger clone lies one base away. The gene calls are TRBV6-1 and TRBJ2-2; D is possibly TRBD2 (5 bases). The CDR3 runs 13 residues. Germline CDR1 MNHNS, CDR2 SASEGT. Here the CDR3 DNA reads TGTGCCAGCAGTGAATATCTTCCCGGGGAGCCGTTTTTT. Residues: CASSEYLPGEPFF.

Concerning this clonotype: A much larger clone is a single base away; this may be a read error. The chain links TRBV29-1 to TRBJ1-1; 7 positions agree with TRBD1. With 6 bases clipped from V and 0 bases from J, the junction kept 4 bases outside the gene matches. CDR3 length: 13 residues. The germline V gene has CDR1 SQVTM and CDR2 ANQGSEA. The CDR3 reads CSVMDRMNTEAFF. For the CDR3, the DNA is TGCAGCGTCATGGACAGGATGAACACTGAAGCTTTCTTT.

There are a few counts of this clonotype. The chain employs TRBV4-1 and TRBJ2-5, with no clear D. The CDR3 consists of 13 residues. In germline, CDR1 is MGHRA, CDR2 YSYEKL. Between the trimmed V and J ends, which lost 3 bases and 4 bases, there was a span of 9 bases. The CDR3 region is CASSQGSGETQYF. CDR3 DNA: TGCGCCAGCAGCCAGGGCAGTGGAGAGACCCAGTACTTC.

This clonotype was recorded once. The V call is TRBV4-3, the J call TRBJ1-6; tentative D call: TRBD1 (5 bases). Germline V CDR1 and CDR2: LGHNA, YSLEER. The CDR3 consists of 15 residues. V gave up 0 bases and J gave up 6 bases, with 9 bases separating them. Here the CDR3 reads CASSQDRQFNSPLHF. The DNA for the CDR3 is TGCGCCAGCAGCCAAGACAGACAGTTTAATTCACCCCTCCACTTT.

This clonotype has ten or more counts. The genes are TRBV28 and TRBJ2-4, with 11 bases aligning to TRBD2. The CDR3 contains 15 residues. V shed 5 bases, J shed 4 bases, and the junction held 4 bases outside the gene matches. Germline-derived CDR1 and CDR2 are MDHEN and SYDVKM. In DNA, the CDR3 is TGTGCCAGCAGTCAGGGGACTAGCGGAAAAAACATTCAGTACTTC. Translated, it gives CASSQGTSGKNIQYF.

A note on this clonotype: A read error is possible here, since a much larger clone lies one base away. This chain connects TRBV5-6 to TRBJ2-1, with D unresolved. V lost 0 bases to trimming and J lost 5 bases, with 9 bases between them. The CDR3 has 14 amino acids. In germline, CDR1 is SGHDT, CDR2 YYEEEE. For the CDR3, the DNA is TGTGCCAGCAGCTTGGCACTGAAAGACAATGAGCAGTTCTTC. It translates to CASSLALKDNEQFF.

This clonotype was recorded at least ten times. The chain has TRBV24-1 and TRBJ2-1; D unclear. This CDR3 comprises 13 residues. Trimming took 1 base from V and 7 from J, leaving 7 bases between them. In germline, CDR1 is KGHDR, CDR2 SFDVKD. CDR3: CATSDLPGNEQFF. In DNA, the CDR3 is TGTGCCACCAGTGATTTACCCGGGAATGAGCAGTTCTTC.

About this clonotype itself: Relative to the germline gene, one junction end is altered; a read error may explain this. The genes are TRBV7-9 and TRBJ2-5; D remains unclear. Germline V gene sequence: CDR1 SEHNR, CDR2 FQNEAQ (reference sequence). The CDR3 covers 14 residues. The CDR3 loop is CASSFARNGETQHF. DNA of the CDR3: TGTGCCAGCAGCTTTGCTAGGAATGGCGAGACCCAGCACTTC.

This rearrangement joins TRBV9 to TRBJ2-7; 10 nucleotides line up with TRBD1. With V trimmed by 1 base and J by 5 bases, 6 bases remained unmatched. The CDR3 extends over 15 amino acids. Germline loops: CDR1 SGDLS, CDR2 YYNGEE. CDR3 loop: CASSVRDRGKDEQYF. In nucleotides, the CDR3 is TGTGCCAGCAGCGTAAGGGACAGGGGTAAAGACGAGCAGTACTTC.

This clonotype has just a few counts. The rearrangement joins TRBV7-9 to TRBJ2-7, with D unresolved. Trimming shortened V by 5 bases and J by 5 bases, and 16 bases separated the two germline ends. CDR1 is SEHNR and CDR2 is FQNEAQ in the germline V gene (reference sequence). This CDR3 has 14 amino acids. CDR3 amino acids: CASSLAAPFDEQYF. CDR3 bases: TGTGCCAGCAGCCTCGCGGCCCCTTTTGACGAGCAGTACTTC.

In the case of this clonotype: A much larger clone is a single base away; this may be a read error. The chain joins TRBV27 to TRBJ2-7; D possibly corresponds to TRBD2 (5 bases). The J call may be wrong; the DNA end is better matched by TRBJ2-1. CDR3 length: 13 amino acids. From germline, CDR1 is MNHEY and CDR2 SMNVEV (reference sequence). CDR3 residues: CDSSLGPGNEQFF. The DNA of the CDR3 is TGTGACAGCTCCCTAGGGCCGGGGAATGAGCAGTTCTTC.

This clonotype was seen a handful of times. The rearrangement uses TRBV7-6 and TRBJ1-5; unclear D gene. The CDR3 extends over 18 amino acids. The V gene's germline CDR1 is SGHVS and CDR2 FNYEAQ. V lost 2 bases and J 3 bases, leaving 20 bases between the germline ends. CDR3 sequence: CASSLNIADPRANQPQHF. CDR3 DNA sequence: TGTGCCAGCAGCTTAAACATCGCGGACCCACGGGCCAATCAGCCCCAGCATTTT.

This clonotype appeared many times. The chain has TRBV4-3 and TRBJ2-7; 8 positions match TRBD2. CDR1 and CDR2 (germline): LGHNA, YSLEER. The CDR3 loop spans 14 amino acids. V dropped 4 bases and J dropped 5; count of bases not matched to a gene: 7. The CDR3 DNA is TGCGCCAGCAGCCCGGAGCGGGAGCTCAACGAGCAGTACTTC. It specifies CASSPERELNEQYF.

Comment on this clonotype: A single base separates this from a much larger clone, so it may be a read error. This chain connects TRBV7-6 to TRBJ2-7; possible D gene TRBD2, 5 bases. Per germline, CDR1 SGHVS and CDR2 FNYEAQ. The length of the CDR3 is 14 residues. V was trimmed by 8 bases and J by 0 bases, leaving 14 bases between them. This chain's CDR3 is CASRPEVGSYEQYF. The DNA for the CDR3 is TGTGCCAGCCGCCCGGAGGTCGGCTCCTACGAGCAGTACTTC.

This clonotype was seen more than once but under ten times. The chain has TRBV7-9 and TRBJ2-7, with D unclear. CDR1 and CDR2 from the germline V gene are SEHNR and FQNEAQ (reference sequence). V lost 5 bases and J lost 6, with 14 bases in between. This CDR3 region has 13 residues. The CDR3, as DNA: TGTGCCAGCAGCGGCCTGTCAACGGGCGAGCAGTACTTC. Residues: CASSGLSTGEQYF.

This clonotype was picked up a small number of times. CDR3 nucleotide sequence: TGTGCCAGTAGTATTTTGGTTTCGACGGTTCAAGAGACCCAGTACTTC. Translated: CASSILVSTVQETQYF. V and J are TRBV19 and TRBJ2-5; D remains unclear. Trimming removed 3 bases at V and 2 bases at J, with 16 bases between. The CDR3 extends over 16 amino acids. Germline V gene sequence: CDR1 LNHDA, CDR2 SQIVND (reference sequence).

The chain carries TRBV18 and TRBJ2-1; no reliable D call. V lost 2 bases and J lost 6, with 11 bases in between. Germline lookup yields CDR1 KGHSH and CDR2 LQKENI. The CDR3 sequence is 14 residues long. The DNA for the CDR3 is TGTGCCAGCTCACCAGGAGAAGAGGTCAATGAGCAGTTCTTC. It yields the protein CASSPGEEVNEQFF. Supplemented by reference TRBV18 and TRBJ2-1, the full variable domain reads NAGVMQNPRHLVRRRGQEARLRCSPMKGHSHVYWYRQLPEEGLKFMVYLQKENIIDESGMPKERFSAEFPKEGPSILRIQQVVRGDSAAYFCASSPGEEVNEQFFGPGTRLTVL.

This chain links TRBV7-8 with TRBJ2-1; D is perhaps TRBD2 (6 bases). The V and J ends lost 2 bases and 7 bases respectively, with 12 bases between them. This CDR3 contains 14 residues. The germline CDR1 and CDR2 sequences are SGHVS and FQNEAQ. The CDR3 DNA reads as TGTGCCAGCAGCTTACGGAGGGATGGAAATGAGCAGTTCTTC. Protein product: CASSLRRDGNEQFF.

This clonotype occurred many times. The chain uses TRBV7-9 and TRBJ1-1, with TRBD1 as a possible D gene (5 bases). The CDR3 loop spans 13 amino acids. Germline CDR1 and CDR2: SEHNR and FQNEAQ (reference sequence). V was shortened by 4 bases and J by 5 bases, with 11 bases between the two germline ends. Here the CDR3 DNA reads TGTGCCAGCAGCTCGGGGGGGTGGACTGAAGCTTTCTTT. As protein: CASSSGGWTEAFF. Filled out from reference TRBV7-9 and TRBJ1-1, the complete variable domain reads DTGVSQNPRHKITKRGQNVTFRCDPISEHNRLYWYRQTLGQGPEFLTYFQNEAQLEKSRLLSDRFSAERPKGSFSTLEIQRTEQGDSAMYLCASSSGGWTEAFFGQGTRLTVV.

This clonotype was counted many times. The CDR3 here is CASSLIRTGGSTDTQYF. The CDR3 bases are TGTGCCAGCAGCCTCATCCGGACAGGGGGCTCCACAGATACGCAGTATTTT. The chain couples TRBV27 to TRBJ2-3; 11 bases fit TRBD1. V was pared by 6 bases and J by 2 bases, with 10 bases of the junction left unmatched. Germline V CDR1 and CDR2: MNHEY, SMNVEV (reference sequence). The CDR3 is 17 amino acids.

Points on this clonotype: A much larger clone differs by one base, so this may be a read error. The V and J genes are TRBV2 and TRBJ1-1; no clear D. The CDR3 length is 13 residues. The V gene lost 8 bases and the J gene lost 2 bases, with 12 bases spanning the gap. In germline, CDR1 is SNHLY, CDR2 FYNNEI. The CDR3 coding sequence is TGTGCCAGCGTGGACGGATTCAACACTGAAGCTTTCTTT. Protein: CASVDGFNTEAFF.

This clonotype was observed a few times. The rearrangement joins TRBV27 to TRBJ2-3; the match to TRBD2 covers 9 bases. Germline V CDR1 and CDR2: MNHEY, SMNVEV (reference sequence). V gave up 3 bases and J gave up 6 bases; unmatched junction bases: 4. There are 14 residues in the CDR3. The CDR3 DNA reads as TGTGCCAGCAGTTTTATAGCGGGGGTGGATACGCAGTATTTT. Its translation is CASSFIAGVDTQYF.

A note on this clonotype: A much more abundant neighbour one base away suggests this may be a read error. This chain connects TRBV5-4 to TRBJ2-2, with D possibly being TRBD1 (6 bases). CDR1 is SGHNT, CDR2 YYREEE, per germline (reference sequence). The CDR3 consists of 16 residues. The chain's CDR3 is CASSFLEVQGTGELLF. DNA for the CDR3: TGTGCCAGCAGCTTCCTAGAGGTCCAGGGGACCGGGGAGCTGTTATTT.

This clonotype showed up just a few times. The CDR3 spells CASSSGTGTPEAFF. The CDR3, as DNA: TGTGCCAGCAGCTCCGGGACAGGGACGCCTGAAGCTTTCTTT. The V and J genes are TRBV13 and TRBJ1-1; 9 bases line up with TRBD1. CDR3 length equals 14 residues. The V and J ends lost 4 bases and 6 bases, in that order; junction bases with no gene match: 6. Looked up from germline, CDR1 is PRHDT and CDR2 is FYEKMQ (reference sequence).

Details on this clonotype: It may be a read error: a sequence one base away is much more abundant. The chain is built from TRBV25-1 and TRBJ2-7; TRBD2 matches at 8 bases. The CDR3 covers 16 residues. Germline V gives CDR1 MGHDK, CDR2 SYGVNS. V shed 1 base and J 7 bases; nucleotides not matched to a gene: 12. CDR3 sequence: CASSEFGGGPSNEQYF. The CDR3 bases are TGTGCCAGCAGTGAATTTGGCGGGGGGCCTTCCAATGAGCAGTACTTC.

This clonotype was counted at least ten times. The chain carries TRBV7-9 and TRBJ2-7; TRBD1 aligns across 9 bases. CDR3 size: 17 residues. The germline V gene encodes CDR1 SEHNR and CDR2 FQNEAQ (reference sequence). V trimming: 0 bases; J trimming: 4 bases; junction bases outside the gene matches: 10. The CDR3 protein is CASSLAGTGTGRYEQYF. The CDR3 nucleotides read TGTGCCAGCAGCTTAGCCGGGACGGGGACAGGGAGGTACGAGCAGTACTTC. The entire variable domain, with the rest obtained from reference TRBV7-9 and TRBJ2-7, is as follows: DTGVSQNPRHKITKRGQNVTFRCDPISEHNRLYWYRQTLGQGPEFLTYFQNEAQLEKSRLLSDRFSAERPKGSFSTLEIQRTEQGDSAMYLCASSLAGTGTGRYEQYFGPGTRLTVT.

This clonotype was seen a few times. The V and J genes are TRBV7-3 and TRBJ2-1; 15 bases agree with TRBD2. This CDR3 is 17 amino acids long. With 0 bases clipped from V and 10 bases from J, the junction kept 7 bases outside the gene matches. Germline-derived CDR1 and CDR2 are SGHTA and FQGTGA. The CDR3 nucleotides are TGTGCCAGCAGCTTAACTGGACTAGCGGGAGGGTTAAACGAGCAGTTCTTC. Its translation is CASSLTGLAGGLNEQFF. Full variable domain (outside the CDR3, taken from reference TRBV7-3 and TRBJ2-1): GAGVSQTPSNKVTEKGKYVELRCDPISGHTALYWYRQSLGQGPEFLIYFQGTGAADDSGLPNDRFFAVRPEGSVSTLKIQRTERGDSAVYLCASSLTGLAGGLNEQFFGPGTRLTVL.